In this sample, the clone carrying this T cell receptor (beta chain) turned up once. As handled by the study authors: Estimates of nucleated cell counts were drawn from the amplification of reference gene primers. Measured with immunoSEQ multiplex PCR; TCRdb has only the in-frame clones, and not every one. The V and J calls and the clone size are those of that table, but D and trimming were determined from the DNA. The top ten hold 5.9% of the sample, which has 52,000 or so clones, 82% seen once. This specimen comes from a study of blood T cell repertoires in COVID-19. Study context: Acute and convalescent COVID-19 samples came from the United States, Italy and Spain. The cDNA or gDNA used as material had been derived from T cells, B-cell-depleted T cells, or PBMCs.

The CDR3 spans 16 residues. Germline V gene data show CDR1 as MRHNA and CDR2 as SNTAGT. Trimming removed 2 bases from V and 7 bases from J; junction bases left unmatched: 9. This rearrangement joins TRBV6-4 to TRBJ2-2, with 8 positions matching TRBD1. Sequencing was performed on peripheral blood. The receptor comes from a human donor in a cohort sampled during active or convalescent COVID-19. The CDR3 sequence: CASSDVIQGVIGELFF. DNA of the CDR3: TGTGCCAGCAGTGACGTTATACAGGGGGTGATCGGGGAGCTGTTTTTT.